Shown below are 21 T cell receptor beta chains from a single sample sequenced in a study of beta chain features in type 1 diabetes. Study-level results: A moderate, significant TCRB CDR3 shortening appeared in type 1 diabetes across four CD4+ subsets.

Sequencing targeted expressed TCRB transcripts, as all isolated RNA had been reverse transcribed. Here immunoSEQ multiplex PCR was the method, and the copy in TCRdb shows in-frame clones only, minus some. The sample shows 300,000 or so clones, around an eighth of them seen only once. Their specific antigens are unknown. Sequencing used naive CD4+ T cells from blood. These receptors were obtained from a man under 40 with type 1 diabetes.

This clone was observed a few times. V usage is TRBV29-1 and J usage is TRBJ2-1; 11 nucleotides match TRBD2. The germline CDR1 and CDR2 sequences are SQVTM and ANQGSEA. With 7 bases clipped from V and 5 bases from J, the junction kept 4 bases outside the gene matches. The length of the CDR3 is 13 residues. The chain's CDR3 is CSGGTSGNNEQFF. The DNA of the CDR3 is TGCAGCGGCGGGACTAGCGGAAACAATGAGCAGTTCTTC.

This chain uses TRBV29-1 with TRBJ2-3; the D gene is possibly TRBD2 (6 bases). Germline CDR1 SQVTM, CDR2 ANQGSEA. The CDR3 covers 14 residues. Trimming removed 6 bases from V and 1 base from J, with 14 bases in between. Here the CDR3 DNA reads TGCAGCGTCCGGCCGGGCGGGGGCACAGATACGCAGTATTTT. Amino acids: CSVRPGGGTDTQYF.

CDR3 coding DNA: TGTGCCAGCTCACCACAACAAAACAATGAGCAGTTCTTC. This codes for CASSPQQNNEQFF. The rearrangement joins TRBV18 to TRBJ2-1; D is uncertain. With 1 base removed from V and 5 bases from J, the gap between germline ends came to 6 bases. Germline V gives CDR1 KGHSH, CDR2 LQKENI. The CDR3 is 13 amino acids.

The chain carries TRBV5-6 and TRBJ2-5; tentatively, D is TRBD2 (5 bases). Deletions cut 0 bases from V and 7 bases from J, with 16 bases between. Germline V CDR1 and CDR2: SGHDT, YYEEEE. CDR3 size: 15 residues. CDR3 region: CASSLVLPRGGTQYF. The DNA of the CDR3 is TGTGCCAGCAGCTTGGTTCTGCCTCGAGGAGGGACCCAGTACTTC.

The chain is built from TRBV6-5 and TRBJ2-7; TRBD2 matches 7 bases. V was clipped by 0 bases and J by 0 bases; unmatched bases: 2. This CDR3 region has 15 residues. Germline CDR1 and CDR2: MNHEY and SVGAGI. The CDR3 protein is CASSYSWGGSYEQYF. The CDR3 nucleotides are TGTGCCAGCAGTTACTCTTGGGGGGGCTCCTACGAGCAGTACTTC.

The gene calls are TRBV30 and TRBJ1-4; D remains ambiguous. V lost 0 bases, J lost 0 bases, and 2 bases lay in between. CDR3 length: 13 amino acids. Germline CDR1 reads GTSNPN; CDR2 reads SVGIG (reference sequence). The CDR3 DNA sequence: TGTGCCTGGAGTGTCTCAACTAATGAAAAACTGTTTTTT. Amino acid sequence: CAWSVSTNEKLFF.

This clone was seen a few times. This chain joins TRBV19 and TRBJ2-7; 10 bases fit TRBD2. In germline, CDR1 is LNHDA, CDR2 SQIVND (reference sequence). With V trimmed by 9 bases and J by 2 bases, 7 bases remained unmatched. This CDR3 comprises 14 residues. The CDR3 loop is CASGTSGAPYEQYF. CDR3 in DNA: TGTGCCAGCGGAACTAGCGGGGCCCCCTACGAGCAGTACTTC.

This rearrangement joins TRBV9 to TRBJ1-1; a weak D match, TRBD1 (6 bases). This CDR3 contains 16 residues. Per germline, CDR1 SGDLS and CDR2 YYNGEE. Between the trimmed V and J ends, which lost 0 bases and 1 base, there was a span of 13 bases. The CDR3 reads CASSVDWRRGNTEAFF. CDR3 sequence (DNA): TGTGCCAGCAGCGTAGATTGGCGCAGGGGGAACACTGAAGCTTTCTTT.

This clone was counted a few times. This sample includes further DNA sequences coding for the same CDR3. The CDR3 nucleotides are TGTGCCAGCAGCTTGACAGGAGATCAGCCCCAGCATTTT. Translated, it gives CASSLTGDQPQHF. This chain connects TRBV7-3 to TRBJ1-5; TRBD1 might be the D (6 bases). The CDR3 consists of 13 residues. Germline CDR1 and CDR2: SGHTA and FQGTGA. Trimming left V 3 bases short and J 5 bases short, with 8 bases between.

The J gene is TRBJ1-1, the V gene TRBV7-9; D remains unclear. Germline lookup yields CDR1 SEHNR and CDR2 FQNEAQ (reference sequence). The V end was cut by 2 bases, the J end by 0 bases, with 7 bases between. This CDR3 contains 14 residues. CDR3 in DNA: TGTGCCAGCAGCTTACAGGCGATGAACACTGAAGCTTTCTTT. This translates into CASSLQAMNTEAFF.

This clone occurred a few times. This chain connects TRBV5-6 to TRBJ1-2; unclear D gene. Trimming stripped 4 bases from V and 4 bases from J, with 17 bases between. The germline CDR1 and CDR2 sequences are SGHDT and YYEEEE. This CDR3 region has 15 residues. The CDR3 protein is CASSMGSGKIYGYTF. DNA for the CDR3: TGTGCCAGCAGCATGGGATCCGGGAAAATCTATGGCTACACCTTC.

This clone was observed a handful of times. This rearrangement joins TRBV4-2 to TRBJ2-7; D is undetermined. The CDR3 has 16 residues. The germline V and J ends were trimmed by 1 base and 2 bases, with 15 bases remaining between them. CDR1 is LGHNA, CDR2 YNFKEQ, per germline. CDR3 region: CASSQAIRSETYEQYF. The CDR3 DNA sequence: TGTGCCAGCAGCCAAGCTATCCGGAGCGAGACCTACGAGCAGTACTTC.

This clone is a singleton in its sample. V gene TRBV7-9 combines with J gene TRBJ1-1; D remains unclear. The CDR3 extends over 10 amino acids. The germline V gene encodes CDR1 SEHNR and CDR2 FQNEAQ (reference sequence). The V gene lost 8 bases and the J gene lost 8 bases, with 9 bases spanning the gap. The CDR3 spells CASGTLEAFF. The CDR3 nucleotides read TGTGCCAGCGGCACCCTGGAAGCTTTCTTT.

This clone appeared a few times. The chain couples TRBV6-4 to TRBJ1-3, with D hard to call. The CDR3 length is 11 residues. Trimming shortened V by 8 bases and J by 6 bases, and 8 bases separated the two germline ends. Germline CDR1 is MRHNA and CDR2 is SNTAGT. CDR3 sequence: CASSRLNTIYF. CDR3 nucleotide sequence: TGTGCCAGCTCCAGATTAAACACCATATATTTT.

The chain has TRBV5-1 and TRBJ2-7, with D possibly matching TRBD2 (5 bases). CDR3 length: 14 residues. Trimming took 2 bases from V and 6 from J, leaving 15 bases between them. Germline V gene data show CDR1 as SGHRS and CDR2 as YFSETQ. CDR3 residues: CASSLEGTAGEQYF. The CDR3 bases are TGCGCCAGCAGCTTAGAGGGAACGGCCGGCGAGCAGTACTTC.

This clone was counted between two and nine times. The V and J genes are TRBV5-1 and TRBJ2-7, with 9 bases matching TRBD1. The trim removed 1 base at V and 2 bases at J, leaving 1 base unmatched. CDR3 length equals 14 residues. In germline, CDR1 is SGHRS, CDR2 YFSETQ. The CDR3 region has the DNA TGCGCCAGCAGCTTGTGGGACAGGGCCTACGAGCAGTACTTC. This sequence encodes CASSLWDRAYEQYF.

This clone has a handful of counts. The chain links TRBV5-1 to TRBJ2-1, with 12 bases identical to TRBD2. This CDR3 is built from 15 residues. Germline trimming cut 6 bases from V and 8 bases from J; bases unmatched to any gene: 9. Germline V CDR1 and CDR2: SGHRS, YFSETQ. This CDR3 reads CASTSGTSGLHEQFF. The CDR3 DNA reads as TGCGCCAGCACCTCGGGGACTAGCGGGCTCCATGAGCAGTTCTTC.

A few counts support this clone. The V gene is TRBV5-1, the J gene TRBJ1-2; 7 nucleotides line up with TRBD1. J gave up 1 base and V 1 base, and 1 base lay outside the gene matches. The CDR3 sequence is 14 residues long. Germline V gene lookup returns CDR1 SGHRS and CDR2 YFSETQ. The CDR3 loop reads CASSLTGDNYGYTF. The CDR3 nucleotides read TGCGCCAGCAGCTTGACAGGGGATAACTATGGCTACACCTTC.

The rearrangement joins TRBV19 to TRBJ2-5; 7 nucleotides align to TRBD2. Germline V lookup: CDR1 LNHDA, CDR2 SQIVND (reference sequence). V lost 5 bases and J lost 3; bases outside the gene matches: 9. There are 15 residues in the CDR3. This CDR3 reads CASSAPASGKETQYF. Written as DNA, the CDR3 is TGTGCCAGTAGTGCCCCGGCTAGCGGAAAAGAGACCCAGTACTTC.

This clone turned up a few times. The chain joins TRBV21-1 to TRBJ1-3; TRBD1 is taken as the D call from the table, unchecked against the DNA. TRBV21-1 is a pseudogene. CDR3 length: 19 residues. In nucleotides, the CDR3 is TGTGCCAGCAGCAAAGAGGGGGGACAGGTGAACTTCTCTGGAAACACCATATATTTT. Its translation is CASSKEGGQVNFSGNTIYF.

In this sample, this clone turned up a few times. The rearrangement links TRBV28 to TRBJ2-7, with D possibly TRBD2 on 6 matching bases. Per germline, CDR1 MDHEN and CDR2 SYDVKM. This CDR3 contains 15 residues. The V end was cut by 5 bases, the J end by 5 bases, with 19 bases between. CDR3: CASSTGGSGPHEQYF. In DNA, the CDR3 is TGTGCCAGCAGTACTGGGGGGAGCGGTCCCCACGAGCAGTACTTC. The entire variable domain, with the rest obtained from reference TRBV28 and TRBJ2-7, is as follows: DVKVTQSSRYLVKRTGEKVFLECVQDMDHENMFWYRQDPGLGLRLIYFSYDVKMKEKGDIPEGYSVSREKKERFSLILESASTNQTSMYLCASSTGGSGPHEQYFGPGTRLTVT.